These 17 T cell receptor beta chains originate from one sample sequenced in a study of blood T cell repertoires in COVID-19. Here immunoSEQ multiplex PCR was the method, and the copy in TCRdb shows in-frame clones only, minus some. The sample includes roughly 330,000 clones, approximately 87% seen only once; the top ten take roughly 4%. What was sequenced was peripheral blood. The receptors derive from a woman between 50 and 59 years old with active or convalescent COVID-19.

In its sample, this clone was seen once. The chain recombines TRBV12-5 with TRBJ2-2, with 9 bases aligning to TRBD1. CDR1 and CDR2 (germline): LGHNT, FRNRAP. The CDR3 covers 15 residues. V lost 5 bases to trimming and J lost 7 bases; unmatched junction nucleotides: 8. The CDR3 DNA reads TGTGCTAGTGGTCCTTGGGACAGGGCGAACGGGGAGCTGTTTTTT. Amino acids: CASGPWDRANGELFF. Based on the CDR3 plus reference TRBV12-5 and TRBJ2-2, the full variable domain is DARVTQTPRHKVTEMGQEVTMRCQPILGHNTVFWYRQTMMQGLELLAYFRNRAPLDDSGMPKDRFSAEMPDATLATLKIQPSEPRDSAVYFCASGPWDRANGELFFGEGSRLTVL.

V usage is TRBV28 and J usage is TRBJ2-7, with 11 bases fitting TRBD1. This CDR3 region has 14 residues. Germline values: CDR1 MDHEN, CDR2 SYDVKM. J gave up 3 bases and V 2 bases, and 0 bases lay outside the gene matches. The CDR3 sequence: CASSLGTGGYEQYF. The DNA for the CDR3 is TGTGCCAGCAGTTTAGGGACAGGGGGCTACGAGCAGTACTTC.

This clone was seen a few times. The CDR3 nucleotides are TGCGCCAGCAGCCAGGGGAAGGGGGAGATTGAGCAGTTCTTC. This codes for CASSQGKGEIEQFF. The chain is built from TRBV4-1 and TRBJ2-1; possibly TRBD1 for D (6 bases). Germline CDR1 and CDR2: MGHRA and YSYEKL. Trimming removed 3 bases from V and 9 bases from J, with 15 bases in between. The length of the CDR3 is 14 residues.

This clone is a singleton in its sample. The chain uses TRBV30 and TRBJ1-1; D is unresolved. The V end lost 2 bases, the J end lost 4 bases, and 5 bases lay between the germline ends. The CDR3 length is 11 residues. CDR1 and CDR2 from the germline V gene are GTSNPN and SVGIG (reference sequence). CDR3 protein: CAWSPRTEAFF. The CDR3 nucleotides are TGTGCCTGGAGTCCTCGCACTGAAGCTTTCTTT.

The rearrangement joins TRBV5-5 to TRBJ2-1; 15 bases are shared with TRBD2. The CDR3 has 16 residues. The V gene's germline CDR1 is SGHKS and CDR2 YYEKEE (reference sequence). V lost 4 bases to trimming and J lost 8 bases; unmatched junction nucleotides: 7. The DNA for the CDR3 is TGTGCCAGCAGCCCCTCGGGACTAGCGGGGGGTCATGAGCAGTTCTTC. Translation: CASSPSGLAGGHEQFF.

The genes are TRBV9 and TRBJ2-2; possible D gene TRBD1, 6 bases. V was trimmed by 5 bases and J by 4 bases, leaving 9 bases between them. The CDR3 has 13 amino acids. Germline CDR1 reads SGDLS; CDR2 reads YYNGEE. DNA of the CDR3: TGTGCCAGCAGACCAGGGGCCACCGGGGAGCTGTTTTTT. Translated: CASRPGATGELFF.

This CDR3 is CASSLADRARNYGYTF. CDR3 DNA sequence: TGCGCCAGCAGCTTGGCTGACAGGGCTCGTAACTATGGCTACACCTTC. The V gene is TRBV5-1, the J gene TRBJ1-2; 7 positions match TRBD1. Germline loops: CDR1 SGHRS, CDR2 YFSETQ. The CDR3 has 16 amino acids. V dropped 0 bases and J dropped 1; count of bases not matched to a gene: 6.

This sequence joins TRBV13 and TRBJ2-2, with a tentative D call TRBD2 (6 bases). The CDR3 is made up of 16 amino acids. V lost 2 bases to trimming and J lost 2 bases, with 12 bases between them. Per the germline V gene, CDR1 is PRHDT and CDR2 is FYEKMQ (reference sequence). Here the CDR3 reads CASSLRGTINTGELFF. The CDR3 nucleotides are TGTGCCAGCAGCTTACGGGGGACCATTAACACCGGGGAGCTGTTTTTT.

The chain is built from TRBV4-3 and TRBJ1-5; D might be TRBD1 (6 bases). The V end lost 0 bases, the J end lost 7 bases, and 13 bases lay between the germline ends. Germline loops: CDR1 LGHNA, CDR2 YSLEER. The CDR3 length is 15 residues. CDR3 in DNA: TGCGCCAGCAGCCAAGATAGGGGGGGGTCGCAGCCCCAGCATTTT. Translating gives CASSQDRGGSQPQHF.

This clone showed up just once. This sequence joins TRBV5-6 and TRBJ1-1; 8 bases map to TRBD1. Unmatched junction bases numbered 14, after V lost 4 bases and J lost 0 bases. The CDR3 has 18 amino acids. The germline V gene encodes CDR1 SGHDT and CDR2 YYEEEE. The CDR3 is CASSVRQGPLNLNTEAFF. Written as DNA, the CDR3 is TGTGCCAGCAGCGTACGACAGGGGCCACTAAACTTGAACACTGAAGCTTTCTTT.

This chain links TRBV19 with TRBJ2-3; possibly TRBD1 for D (6 bases). Per the germline V gene, CDR1 is LNHDA and CDR2 is SQIVND (reference sequence). V shed 4 bases and J shed 0 bases, with 8 bases lying between them. This CDR3 has 14 residues. CDR3 loop: CASSTTGSTDTQYF. CDR3 bases: TGTGCCAGTAGTACGACAGGCAGCACAGATACGCAGTATTTT.

J is TRBJ1-6 and V is TRBV30; 8 bases match TRBD1. The CDR3 loop spans 16 amino acids. Per germline, CDR1 GTSNPN and CDR2 SVGIG (reference sequence). V trimming: 3 bases; J trimming: 1 base; junction bases outside the gene matches: 5. Here the CDR3 DNA reads TGTGCCTGGAGACAGCGACAGGGGTCCTATAATTCACCCCTCCACTTT. It translates to CAWRQRQGSYNSPLHF.

The chain uses TRBV30 and TRBJ1-1; D is ambiguous. V was shortened by 2 bases and J by 6 bases, with 13 bases between the two germline ends. Germline values: CDR1 GTSNPN, CDR2 SVGIG (reference sequence). This CDR3 has 13 residues. The CDR3 region has the DNA TGTGCCTGGAGTCTCGGGAACGGCGCTGAAGCTTTCTTT. Its translation: CAWSLGNGAEAFF.

The genes are TRBV20-1 and TRBJ2-1; D remains ambiguous. The CDR3 spans 10 residues. Trimming cost V 7 bases and J 7 bases, with 8 bases left between them. Germline V gives CDR1 DFQATT, CDR2 SNEGSKA (reference sequence). CDR3 sequence reads: CSVSRNEQFF. In DNA, the CDR3 is TGCAGTGTCTCCAGGAATGAGCAGTTCTTC.

The CDR3 bases are TGTGCCACCAGTGATTCGACAGGGGTGGCCAATGAGCAGTTCTTC. It specifies CATSDSTGVANEQFF. The chain carries TRBV24-1 and TRBJ2-1; 8 bases are shared with TRBD1. CDR1 KGHDR and CDR2 SFDVKD come from the germline V gene. This CDR3 has 15 amino acids. The J segment lost 6 bases and the V segment lost 2 bases, leaving 5 bases of the junction unmatched.

This clone came up once. This chain links TRBV5-1 with TRBJ1-4; D gene unclear. Germline V gives CDR1 SGHRS, CDR2 YFSETQ. Trimming pared 0 bases from V and 5 bases from J, leaving 11 bases between. The CDR3 runs to 15 residues. The CDR3 is CASSLVAAENEKLFF. In DNA form, the CDR3 reads TGCGCCAGCAGCTTGGTAGCAGCTGAAAATGAAAAACTGTTTTTT.

The V call is TRBV7-3, the J call TRBJ2-1, with D uncertain. Germline V gives CDR1 SGHTA, CDR2 FQGTGA. The CDR3 runs 13 residues. V was pared by 6 bases and J by 5 bases, with 11 bases between. CDR3 in amino acids: CASSPSRDNEQFF. The CDR3 nucleotides read TGTGCCAGCAGTCCGTCACGGGACAATGAGCAGTTCTTC.